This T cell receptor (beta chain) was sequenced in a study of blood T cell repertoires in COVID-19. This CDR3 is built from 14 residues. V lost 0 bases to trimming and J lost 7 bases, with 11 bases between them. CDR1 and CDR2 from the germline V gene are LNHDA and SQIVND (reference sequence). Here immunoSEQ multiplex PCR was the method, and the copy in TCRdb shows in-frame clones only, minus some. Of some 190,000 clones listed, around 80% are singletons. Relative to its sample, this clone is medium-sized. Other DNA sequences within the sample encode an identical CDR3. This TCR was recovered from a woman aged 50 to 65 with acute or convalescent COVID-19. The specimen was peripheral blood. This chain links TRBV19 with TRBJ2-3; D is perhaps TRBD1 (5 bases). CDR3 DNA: TGTGCCAGTAGTATAGATGTCCAGGGCAATACGCAGTATTTT. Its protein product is CASSIDVQGNTQYF.